Each of the 23 T cell receptor beta chains below was sequenced from the same sample in a study of Graves' ophthalmopathy and Graves' hyperthyroidism. CDR3 regions of TCR beta were amplified from RNA transcripts. In the first round, RT-PCR was carried out with HTBI primers, and a multiplex PCR formed the second round. Each CDR3 protein gets one entry after TCRdb re-called the multiplex PCR reads with MiXCR. Among around 660,000 distinct CDR3 sequences listed, 35% to 45% were seen once. What was sequenced was peripheral blood. Every receptor here comes from an adult man with Graves' ophthalmopathy.

A few counts support this clonotype. The chain joins TRBV12-5 to TRBJ2-7; tentative D call: TRBD2 (5 bases). The CDR3 runs to 16 residues. V shed 6 bases and J shed 0 bases, with 18 bases lying between them. Germline CDR1 and CDR2: LGHNT and FRNRAP. CDR3 loop: CASGSLIMGSSYEQYF. CDR3 in DNA: TGTGCTAGTGGATCGCTCATCATGGGGAGCTCCTACGAGCAGTACTTC.

The chain is built from TRBV29-1 and TRBJ1-2, with 7 bases fitting TRBD1. The germline CDR1 and CDR2 sequences are SQVTM and ANQGSEA. CDR3 length: 13 residues. The V and J ends lost 4 bases and 5 bases, in that order; junction bases with no gene match: 7. DNA of the CDR3: TGCAGCGTTGCCGCGACAGGGCCATATGGCTACACCTTC. Its protein product is CSVAATGPYGYTF.

This clonotype was detected once. The V gene is TRBV7-9, the J gene TRBJ1-2, with D tentatively TRBD1 (5 bases). The germline V gene encodes CDR1 SEHNR and CDR2 FQNEAQ (reference sequence). V lost 5 bases and J 4 bases, leaving 14 bases between the germline ends. This CDR3 has 14 residues. The CDR3 bases are TGTGCCAGCAGCCCCGGGGGGGGGACCTATGGCTACACCTTC. Translating it yields CASSPGGGTYGYTF.

This clonotype was recorded a few times. This chain connects TRBV12-3 or TRBV12-4 to TRBJ2-5; weak D call: TRBD1 (6 bases). This CDR3 has 15 amino acids. V lost 3 bases, J lost 5 bases, and 16 bases lay in between. CDR3 protein: CASSLWGPPGETQYF. The DNA for the CDR3 is TGTGCCAGCAGTTTGTGGGGGCCACCCGGGGAGACCCAGTACTTC.

In its sample, this clonotype was seen many times. The J gene is TRBJ2-7, the V gene TRBV2; no clear D. Trimming removed 7 bases from V and 7 bases from J, with 8 bases in between. Germline loops: CDR1 SNHLY, CDR2 FYNNEI. This CDR3 contains 10 residues. Here the CDR3 DNA reads TGTGCCAGCAAGGGTGGTGAGCAGTACTTC. Translating it yields CASKGGEQYF.

The genes are TRBV7-3 and TRBJ2-7, with 7 nucleotides matching TRBD1. Germline-derived CDR1 and CDR2 are SGHTA and FQGTGA. The CDR3 has 14 residues. The junction had 6 bases not matched to a gene; V was cut back by 5 bases and J by 2 bases. The CDR3 reads CASSPDTGAYEQYF. CDR3 nucleotide sequence: TGTGCCAGCAGCCCGGACACAGGGGCCTACGAGCAGTACTTC.

Details on this clonotype: One base away lies a much larger clone, so this may be a sequencing read error. This chain joins TRBV29-1 and TRBJ1-2, with a tentative D call TRBD1 (6 bases). The CDR3 runs 12 residues. V was shortened by 3 bases and J by 6 bases, with 11 bases between the two germline ends. Germline V lookup: CDR1 SQVTM, CDR2 ANQGSEA. CDR3 sequence (DNA): TGCAGCGTTGAGAGGGGGGGCCATGGCTACACCTTC. Its translation is CSVERGGHGYTF.

The chain employs TRBV29-1 and TRBJ1-4; TRBD1 might be the D (6 bases). The CDR3 runs to 11 residues. Germline lookup yields CDR1 SQVTM and CDR2 ANQGSEA. Trimming cost V 4 bases and J 10 bases, with 10 bases left between them. The CDR3 here is CSVGTVGKLFF. The CDR3 nucleotides are TGCAGCGTTGGGACAGTAGGAAAACTGTTTTTT. The whole variable domain, filled in from reference TRBV29-1 and TRBJ1-4, reads SAVISQKPSRDICQRGTSLTIQCQVDSQVTMMFWYRQQPGQSLTLIATANQGSEATYESGFVIDKFPISRPNLTFSTLTVSNMSPEDSSIYLCSVGTVGKLFFGSGTQLSVL.

This chain links TRBV11-1 with TRBJ1-1, with a possible D match to TRBD1 (6 bases). V was trimmed by 5 bases and J by 7 bases, leaving 20 bases between them. Germline CDR1 and CDR2: SGHAT and FQDESV (reference sequence). The CDR3 contains 15 residues. The CDR3 sequence: CASSGTSGGHNEAFF. The CDR3 region has the DNA TGTGCCAGCAGCGGGACTAGCGGGGGGCACAATGAAGCTTTCTTT.

This chain connects TRBV10-2 to TRBJ2-4; D is perhaps TRBD2 (7 bases). The CDR3 is made up of 15 amino acids. V lost 6 bases to trimming and J lost 6 bases, with 18 bases between them. CDR1 WSHSY and CDR2 SAAADI come from the germline V gene. The DNA of the CDR3 is TGCGCCAGCAGGGCAGGAGGGGGGGAGGGAAACATTCAGTACTTC. It encodes CASRAGGGEGNIQYF.

This clonotype was seen repeatedly, ten times or more. V usage is TRBV11-3 and J usage is TRBJ1-1; 8 bases match TRBD1. Germline trimming cut 6 bases from V and 5 bases from J; bases unmatched to any gene: 5. The CDR3 sequence is 13 residues long. Germline CDR1 reads SGHNT; CDR2 reads YENEEA. The CDR3 DNA sequence: TGTGCCAGCAGTTTGACAGGGGAGACTGAAGCTTTCTTT. It translates to CASSLTGETEAFF.

This clonotype was picked up many times. The chain is built from TRBV7-9 and TRBJ2-5; 8 nucleotides align to TRBD1. The CDR3 is 13 residues long. CDR1 and CDR2 from the germline V gene are SEHNR and FQNEAQ (reference sequence). The J segment lost 5 bases and the V segment lost 8 bases, leaving 7 bases of the junction unmatched. The chain's CDR3 is CASQDRDGETQYF. CDR3 nucleotide sequence: TGTGCCAGCCAGGACAGGGACGGGGAGACCCAGTACTTC.

V and J are TRBV29-1 and TRBJ1-2; 8 positions match TRBD1. The CDR3 runs 17 residues. In germline, CDR1 is SQVTM, CDR2 ANQGSEA. The ends lost 6 bases at V and 3 bases at J; junction bases unmatched: 18. DNA for the CDR3: TGCAGCGTCGTAACCGCAGAGGTGACAGGGGAGGACTATGGCTACACCTTC. Protein sequence: CSVVTAEVTGEDYGYTF. The full variable domain, rest sourced from reference TRBV29-1 and TRBJ1-2, is SAVISQKPSRDICQRGTSLTIQCQVDSQVTMMFWYRQQPGQSLTLIATANQGSEATYESGFVIDKFPISRPNLTFSTLTVSNMSPEDSSIYLCSVVTAEVTGEDYGYTFGSGTRLTVV.

The V gene is TRBV15, the J gene TRBJ1-4; no clear D. The CDR3 spans 16 residues. Looked up from germline, CDR1 is LNHNV and CDR2 is YYDKDF (reference sequence). The ends were cut back, 5 bases at V and 5 bases at J, with 18 bases in the middle. CDR3 nucleotide sequence: TGTGCCACCAGCGGACCCTCTGGGATCAAGAATGAAAAACTGTTTTTT. Residues: CATSGPSGIKNEKLFF.

This chain uses TRBV2 with TRBJ1-5, with a possible D match to TRBD1 (6 bases). The CDR3 sequence is 15 residues long. V was clipped by 4 bases and J by 14 bases, with 24 bases between them. From germline, CDR1 is SNHLY and CDR2 FYNNEI. The CDR3 region has the DNA TGTGCCAGCAGTGGGACTAGCGGGGGGCACTCCTACGAGCATTTT. It encodes CASSGTSGGHSYEHF.

In this sample, this clonotype turned up once. CDR3 protein: CASSLRGTGAYGYTF. The CDR3 coding sequence is TGTGCCAGCAGCTTACGCGGGACAGGGGCCTATGGCTACACCTTC. The chain uses TRBV7-9 and TRBJ1-2, with 10 bases that match TRBD1. The CDR3 covers 15 residues. Germline CDR1 and CDR2: SEHNR and FQNEAQ (reference sequence). The V gene end was trimmed by 2 bases and the J gene end by 4 bases; junction bases not matched to a gene: 4.

The table lists this clonotype with many counts. The chain carries TRBV20-1 and TRBJ2-7; D not certain. The CDR3 sequence is 12 residues long. CDR1 DFQATT and CDR2 SNEGSKA come from the germline V gene (reference sequence). V was pared by 3 bases and J by 1 base, with 7 bases between. The chain's CDR3 is CSASDRSYEQYF. The CDR3 bases are TGCAGTGCTAGTGACCGATCCTACGAGCAGTACTTC.

This clonotype was detected many times. V gene TRBV29-1 combines with J gene TRBJ2-5; possibly TRBD2 for D (7 bases). The germline V gene encodes CDR1 SQVTM and CDR2 ANQGSEA. Trimming pared 5 bases from V and 5 bases from J, leaving 12 bases between. The CDR3 sequence is 12 residues long. This CDR3 is CSVRGAFETQYF. The CDR3, as DNA: TGCAGCGTTCGGGGGGCGTTTGAGACCCAGTACTTC. Based on the CDR3 plus reference TRBV29-1 and TRBJ2-5, the full variable domain is SAVISQKPSRDICQRGTSLTIQCQVDSQVTMMFWYRQQPGQSLTLIATANQGSEATYESGFVIDKFPISRPNLTFSTLTVSNMSPEDSSIYLCSVRGAFETQYFGPGTRLLVL.

J is TRBJ2-7 and V is TRBV12-3 or TRBV12-4; 10 nucleotides line up with TRBD1. The CDR3 sequence is 14 residues long. J gave up 6 bases and V 5 bases, and 7 bases lay outside the gene matches. This chain's CDR3 is CASSPGTGVLEQYF. The CDR3 DNA sequence: TGTGCCAGCAGTCCCGGGACAGGGGTACTCGAGCAGTACTTC.

This sequence joins TRBV20-1 and TRBJ2-5; TRBD1 aligns across 9 bases. V lost 5 bases to trimming and J lost 4 bases; unmatched junction nucleotides: 8. The CDR3 loop spans 14 amino acids. CDR1 is DFQATT, CDR2 SNEGSKA, per germline (reference sequence). The CDR3 protein is CSAGAGTGLETQYF. The CDR3 DNA reads TGCAGTGCTGGGGCCGGGACAGGGCTAGAGACCCAGTACTTC.

As for this clonotype: A much larger clone differs from this one at a single base, so this may be a read error. The rearrangement joins TRBV19 to TRBJ1-5; 7 bases match TRBD1. V shed 4 bases and J 2 bases; nucleotides not matched to a gene: 14. The CDR3 loop spans 18 amino acids. Germline CDR1 is LNHDA and CDR2 is SQIVND (reference sequence). CDR3 nucleotide sequence: TGTGCCAGTAGTAAAGAGGACAGGAACGTATATGGCAATCAGCCCCAGCATTTT. It specifies CASSKEDRNVYGNQPQHF.

The chain is built from TRBV5-6 and TRBJ1-3; D not certain. Germline V CDR1 and CDR2: SGHDT, YYEEEE. CDR3 size: 13 residues. V lost 3 bases, J lost 4 bases, and 8 bases lay in between. The CDR3 DNA is TGTGCCAGCAGCTCGGACTTAGGAAACACCATATATTTT. It is translated as CASSSDLGNTIYF.

This chain uses TRBV19 with TRBJ1-1; 8 bases are a match to TRBD1. CDR3 length: 17 amino acids. V shed 3 bases and J 4 bases; nucleotides not matched to a gene: 13. The V gene's germline CDR1 is LNHDA and CDR2 SQIVND (reference sequence). The CDR3 DNA reads TGTGCCAGTAGTATTTGGGGGACAGGTAGTGAAGGCACTGAAGCTTTCTTT. Its protein product is CASSIWGTGSEGTEAFF.